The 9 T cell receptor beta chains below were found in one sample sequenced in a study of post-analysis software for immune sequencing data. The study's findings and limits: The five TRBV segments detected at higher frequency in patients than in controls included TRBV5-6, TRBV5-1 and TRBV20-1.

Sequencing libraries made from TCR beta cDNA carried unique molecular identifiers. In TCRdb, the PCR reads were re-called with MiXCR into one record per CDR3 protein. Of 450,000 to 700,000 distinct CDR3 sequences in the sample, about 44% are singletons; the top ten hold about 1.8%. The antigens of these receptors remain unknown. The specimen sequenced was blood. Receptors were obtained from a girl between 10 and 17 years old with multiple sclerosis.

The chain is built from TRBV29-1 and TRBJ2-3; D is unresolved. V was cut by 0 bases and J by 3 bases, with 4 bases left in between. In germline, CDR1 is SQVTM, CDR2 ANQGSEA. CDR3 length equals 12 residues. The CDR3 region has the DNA TGCAGCGTTGAAGATGGAACAGATACGCAGTATTTT. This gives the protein CSVEDGTDTQYF.

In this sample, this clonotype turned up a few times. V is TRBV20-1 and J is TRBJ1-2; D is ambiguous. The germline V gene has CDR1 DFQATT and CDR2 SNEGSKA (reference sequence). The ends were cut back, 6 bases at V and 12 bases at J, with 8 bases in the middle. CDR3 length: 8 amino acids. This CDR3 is CSAPPNTF. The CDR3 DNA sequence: TGCAGTGCCCCCCCAAACACCTTC.

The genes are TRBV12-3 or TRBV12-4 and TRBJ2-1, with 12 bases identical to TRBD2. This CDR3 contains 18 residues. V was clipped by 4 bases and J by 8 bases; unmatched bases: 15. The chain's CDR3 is CASSSLAGGFQVGYEQFF. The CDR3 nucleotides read TGTGCCAGCAGTTCTCTAGCGGGAGGGTTTCAAGTTGGGTATGAGCAGTTCTTC.

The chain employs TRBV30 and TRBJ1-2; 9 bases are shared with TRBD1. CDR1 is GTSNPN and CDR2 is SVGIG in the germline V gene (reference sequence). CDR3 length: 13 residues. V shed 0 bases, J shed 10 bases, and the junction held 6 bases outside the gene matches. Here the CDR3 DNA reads TGTGCCTGGAGTGTACAGGGGGCAGGCTCCTACACCTTC. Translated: CAWSVQGAGSYTF.

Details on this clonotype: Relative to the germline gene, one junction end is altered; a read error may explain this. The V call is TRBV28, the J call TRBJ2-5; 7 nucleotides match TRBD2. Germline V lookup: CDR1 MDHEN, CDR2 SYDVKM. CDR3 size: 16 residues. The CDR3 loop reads CASSSPGLTYQEAQYF. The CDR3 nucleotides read TGTGCCAGCAGTTCGCCGGGACTAACCTACCAAGAGGCCCAGTACTTC.

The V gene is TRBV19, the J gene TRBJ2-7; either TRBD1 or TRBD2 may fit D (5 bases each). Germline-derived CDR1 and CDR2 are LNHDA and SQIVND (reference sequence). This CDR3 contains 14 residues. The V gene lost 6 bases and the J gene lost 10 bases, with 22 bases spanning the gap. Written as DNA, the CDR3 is TGTGCCAGTAGACCGGGACGCCAATCACTCGAACAGTACTTC. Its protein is CASRPGRQSLEQYF.

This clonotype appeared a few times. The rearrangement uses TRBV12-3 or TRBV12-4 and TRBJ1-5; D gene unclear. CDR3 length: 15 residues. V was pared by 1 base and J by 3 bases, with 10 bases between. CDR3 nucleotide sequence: TGTGCCAGCAGTTTAGGTAGGCCGAACAATCAGCCCCAGCATTTT. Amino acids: CASSLGRPNNQPQHF.

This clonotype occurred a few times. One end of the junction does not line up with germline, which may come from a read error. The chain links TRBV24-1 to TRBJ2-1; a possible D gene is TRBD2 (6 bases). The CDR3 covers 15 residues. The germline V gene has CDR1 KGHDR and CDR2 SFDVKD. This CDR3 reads CATSDPPSENNEQLF. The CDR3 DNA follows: TGTGCCACCAGTGACCCACCTAGCGAAAACAATGAGCAGTTATTC.

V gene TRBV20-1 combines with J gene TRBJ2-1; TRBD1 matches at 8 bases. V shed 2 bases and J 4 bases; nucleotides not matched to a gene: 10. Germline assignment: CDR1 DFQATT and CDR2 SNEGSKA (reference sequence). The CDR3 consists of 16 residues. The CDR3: CSARPVDRVVYNEQFF. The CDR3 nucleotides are TGCAGTGCTAGACCTGTGGACAGGGTGGTATACAATGAGCAGTTCTTC.